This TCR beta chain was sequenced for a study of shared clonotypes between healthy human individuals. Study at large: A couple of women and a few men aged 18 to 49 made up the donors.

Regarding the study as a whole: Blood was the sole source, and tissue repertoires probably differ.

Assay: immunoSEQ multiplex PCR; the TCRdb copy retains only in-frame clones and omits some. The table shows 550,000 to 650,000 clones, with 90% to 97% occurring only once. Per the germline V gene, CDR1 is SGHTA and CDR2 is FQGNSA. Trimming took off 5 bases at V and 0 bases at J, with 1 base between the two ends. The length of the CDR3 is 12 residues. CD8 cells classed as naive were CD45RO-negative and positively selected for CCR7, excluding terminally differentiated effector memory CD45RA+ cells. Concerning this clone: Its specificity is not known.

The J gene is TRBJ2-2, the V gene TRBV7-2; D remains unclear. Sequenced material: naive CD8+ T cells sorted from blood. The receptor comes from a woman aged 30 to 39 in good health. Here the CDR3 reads CASSPNTGELFF. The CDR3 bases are TGTGCCAGCAGCCCGAACACCGGGGAGCTGTTTTTT.